This is a list of T cell receptor beta chains from one sample in a study of cytomegalovirus exposure and HLA in healthy donors. Generated by immunoSEQ multiplex PCR, the TCRdb table keeps only in-frame clones and is missing some. Of roughly 190,000 clones listed, around 76% were seen once; the top ten hold roughly 1.9%. Material for sequencing was PBMCs. The origin of the receptors is a woman in her 30s in good health and CMV-seropositive. Each CDR3 is given with its conserved first and last residue. A D gene is named only where the DNA matches it firmly. Clone size, where shown, is once, few, many, or a class for clones that have expanded.

clone_size	j_call	d_call	v_call	cdr3_nt	cdr3_aa
few	TRBJ2-7	TRBD2	TRBV4-1	TGCGCCAGCAGCCAACCGGGACTAGCGGACAGCTCCTACGAGCAGTACTTC	CASSQPGLADSSYEQYF
NA	TRBJ2-1	TRBD1	TRBV19	TGTGCCAGTAGTATTTATGGACAGGGGTCGCGGGTTGAGCAGTTCTTC	CASSIYGQGSRVEQFF
NA	TRBJ2-3	TRBD2	TRBV13	TGTGCCAGCAGCTCCCGGGGGGGGACTTACACAGATACGCAGTATTTT	CASSSRGGTYTDTQYF
few	TRBJ2-5	TRBD1	TRBV25-1	TGTGCCAGCAGTGAACCAGAGGGGGCGCAAGAGACCCAGTACTTC	CASSEPEGAQETQYF
NA	TRBJ2-1	TRBD2	TRBV27	TGTGCCAGCAGTCACTTGCGGGGGGCCACCTACAATGAGCAGTTCTTC	CASSHLRGATYNEQFF
NA	TRBJ1-1	NA	TRBV4-3	TGCGCCAGCAGCCAAGATCAATACACTGAAGCTTTCTTT	CASSQDQYTEAFF
NA	TRBJ1-2	NA	TRBV7-9	TGTGCCAGCAGCTTAATCGGCGGGGGAGGCTATGGCTACACCTTC	CASSLIGGGGYGYTF
once	TRBJ1-1	NA	TRBV7-2	TGTGCCAGCAGTCAGCTTAATACAGGCGCTGAAGCTTTCTTT	CASSQLNTGAEAFF
NA	TRBJ2-5	TRBD2	TRBV19	TGTGCCAGTAGTATAGGTTCCCGGGGGGGTTTGGAGACCCAGTACTTC	CASSIGSRGGLETQYF
few	TRBJ2-1	NA	TRBV5-5	TGTGCCAGCAGCTCTAATACAGGGCAGTCCTACAATGAGCAGTTCTTC	CASSSNTGQSYNEQFF
NA	TRBJ2-7	TRBD1	TRBV5-4	TGTGCCAGCAGCTTAGGACAGGGGGTTTCATCCTACGAGCAGTACTTC	CASSLGQGVSSYEQYF
NA	TRBJ2-1	TRBD2	TRBV5-1	TGCGCCAGCAGCTTGAGACTAGCGGGGGGATATAATGAGCAGTTCTTC	CASSLRLAGGYNEQFF
NA	TRBJ2-7	TRBD1	TRBV4-3	TGCGCCAGCAGCCAAGCGGGACAGAACTACGAGCAGTACTTC	CASSQAGQNYEQYF
once	TRBJ1-1	NA	TRBV5-5	TGTGCCAGCAGCGATACTAGGGTGGGGATGAACACTGAAGCTTTCTTT	CASSDTRVGMNTEAFF
NA	TRBJ1-1	NA	TRBV19	TGTGCCAGCTATGAGCCGGACAGCTACACTGAAGCTTTCTTT	CASYEPDSYTEAFF
NA	TRBJ1-1	NA	TRBV10-3	TGTGCCATCAGTGAGGAAAGGGGTTGGACTGAAGCTTTCTTT	CAISEERGWTEAFF
NA	TRBJ1-2	TRBD1	TRBV25-1	TGTGCCAGCAGTGAAGGGACAGGGAGTCAAAATGGCTACACCTTC	CASSEGTGSQNGYTF
NA	TRBJ2-7	NA	TRBV2	TGTGCCAGCATCGGTATCCTAAACTACGGATTGTACTTC	CASIGILNYGLYF
once	TRBJ1-1	NA	TRBV5-4	TGTGCCAGCAGCCAACCGAGGGGGTCCCCGATGAACACTGAAGCTTTCTTT	CASSQPRGSPMNTEAFF
NA	TRBJ1-1	TRBD1	TRBV28	TGTGCCAGCAGTTTTCAGGGGGCGCCTGAAGCTTTCTTT	CASSFQGAPEAFF
NA	TRBJ2-2	NA	TRBV9	TGTGCCAGCAGCGCGGAGGGACCAGGGGGCGGGGAGCTGTTTTTT	CASSAEGPGGGELFF
once	TRBJ1-4	TRBD1	TRBV5-1	TGCGCCAGCAGCCCGACAGGGTTGGGTAATGAAAAACTGTTTTTT	CASSPTGLGNEKLFF
NA	TRBJ2-5	NA	TRBV29-1	TGCAGCGTTGTTGGGGGGGAGACCCAGTACTTC	CSVVGGETQYF
NA	TRBJ1-1	TRBD1	TRBV7-6	TGTGCCAGCAGCTTAGGATCCGGGACAGGGCACATGAACACTGAAGCTTTCTTT	CASSLGSGTGHMNTEAFF
NA	TRBJ1-4	TRBD1	TRBV15	TGTGCCACCAGCAGTGGTCTCCTAGGACAGGGGGAACTGTTTTTT	CATSSGLLGQGELFF
NA	TRBJ1-6	TRBD1	TRBV28	TGTGCCAGCAGCTTAATCCAGGGGGCTGGGTCACCCCTCCACTTT	CASSLIQGAGSPLHF
NA	TRBJ2-1	NA	TRBV7-8	TGTGCCAGCAGCTTAGCGGGAGCCCTCTTGTACAATGAGCAGTTCTTC	CASSLAGALLYNEQFF
NA	TRBJ2-7	TRBD2	TRBV27	TGTGCCAGCAGTTTCATAGGGATTAGCGGGAGCCACGAGCAGTACTTC	CASSFIGISGSHEQYF
once	TRBJ1-1	NA	TRBV18	TGTGCCAGCTCACCAGGGGCAGGGAACACTGAAGCTTTCTTT	CASSPGAGNTEAFF
once	TRBJ2-7	NA	TRBV9	TGTGCCAGCAGCGTACTTATAGCGGCCGAGCAGTACTTC	CASSVLIAAEQYF
few	TRBJ1-1	NA	TRBV4-1	TGCGCCAGCAGCCAGGAGACAGTGAACACTGAAGCTTTCTTT	CASSQETVNTEAFF
NA	TRBJ1-3	NA	TRBV28	TGTGCCAGCGGCGGTCATAACTCTGGAAACACCATATATTTT	CASGGHNSGNTIYF
NA	TRBJ2-1	NA	TRBV4-3	TGCGCCAGCAGTTGGGGGCATAACAATGAGCAGTTCTTC	CASSWGHNNEQFF
NA	TRBJ1-4	NA	TRBV19	TGTGCCAGTAGTATAGGCGAACCTGAGGAAAAACTGTTTTTT	CASSIGEPEEKLFF
NA	TRBJ1-5	NA	TRBV27	TGTGCCAGCAGTCTAGTCCTCTATCAGCCCCAGCATTTT	CASSLVLYQPQHF
NA	TRBJ1-1	NA	TRBV30	TGTGCCTGGAGTGTACAGGGTACCACTGAAGCTTTCTTT	CAWSVQGTTEAFF
few	TRBJ2-6	NA	TRBV6-5	TGTGCCAGCAGTTACAGGGGGAGTGGGGCCAACGTCCTGACTTTC	CASSYRGSGANVLTF
NA	TRBJ1-2	NA	TRBV5-1	TGCGCCAGCAGGTTACCTCCGGACTATGGCTACACCTTC	CASRLPPDYGYTF
NA	TRBJ2-7	TRBD1	TRBV10-3	TGTGCCATCGCGGACAGGGGCAACGAGCAGTACTTC	CAIADRGNEQYF
NA	TRBJ1-5	NA	TRBV2	TGTGCCAGCAGCCCCTTCGGGCGGGACAATCAGCCCCAGCATTTT	CASSPFGRDNQPQHF
NA	TRBJ1-2	TRBD1	TRBV7-2	TGTGCCAGCAGCTTAGGACAGGGTTATGGCTACACCTTC	CASSLGQGYGYTF
NA	TRBJ2-1	TRBD2	TRBV7-8	TGTGCCAGCAGTCACACCGGACTAGCGGGGGCGTTTCGCAATGAGCAGTTCTTC	CASSHTGLAGAFRNEQFF
NA	TRBJ1-4	TRBD1	TRBV4-1	TGCGCCAGCAGCCAAGAGAGGCAGGGGGCTTTTGATGAAAAACTGTTTTTT	CASSQERQGAFDEKLFF
NA	TRBJ1-3	TRBD1	TRBV4-1	TGCGCCAGCAGCCGGACAGGGACCGGAAACACCATATATTTT	CASSRTGTGNTIYF
NA	TRBJ2-7	NA	TRBV28	TGTGCCAGCGTATCCGGACAGACAAACGAGCAGTACTTC	CASVSGQTNEQYF
once	TRBJ2-6	TRBD2	TRBV5-5	TGTGCCAGCAGCGTCGAATCTAGCGGGGGGGGGTCCGGGGCCAACGTCCTGACTTTC	CASSVESSGGGSGANVLTF
NA	TRBJ1-3	NA	TRBV6-5	TGTGCCAGCAGTTCCACAGGGCTCTCTGGAAACACCATATATTTT	CASSSTGLSGNTIYF
NA	TRBJ2-5	TRBD2	TRBV27	TGTGCCAGCAGTTTAGGGGGCGGGAGGGCCCGAGAGACCCAGTACTTC	CASSLGGGRARETQYF
NA	TRBJ2-2	NA	TRBV6-1	TGTGCCAGCAGTGACCAAAACCAGAGACAGGGAGGCACCGGGGAGCTGTTTTTT	CASSDQNQRQGGTGELFF
NA	TRBJ2-5	TRBD2	TRBV2	TGTGCCAGCAGTCTGACTAGCGGGGGAATCGGAGAGACCCAGTACTTC	CASSLTSGGIGETQYF
NA	TRBJ2-1	TRBD2	TRBV9	TGTGCCAGCAGCGCGTGGGCCGGGACTAGCGGGTTCTATGAGCAGTTCTTC	CASSAWAGTSGFYEQFF
NA	TRBJ2-1	TRBD2	TRBV10-3	TGTGCCGTCAGTGAGTCTAAGACTAGCGGGAGGGTCAATGAGCAGTTCTTC	CAVSESKTSGRVNEQFF
NA	TRBJ1-5	NA	TRBV27	TGTGCCAGCAGTCAACTTTCAGGGTCAAATCAGCCCCAGCATTTT	CASSQLSGSNQPQHF
NA	TRBJ2-7	NA	TRBV12-5	TGTGCTAGTGGTTTGTCCGTAGTCGCCGAGCAGTACTTC	CASGLSVVAEQYF